The next 7 T cell receptor beta chains were all read from a single sample in a study of T cell clones after liver transplantation. Data came from immunoSEQ multiplex PCR; TCRdb stores just in-frame clones and leaves some out. Here the sample spans 75,000 to 85,000 clones, roughly 85% being singletons. This sample comprised CD4+ T cells from blood, obtained at the 22-month timepoint. Receptors originate from a human patient who received a liver transplant. Part of the T cells may come from the graft donor.

The CDR3 DNA follows: TGTGCCAGCAGCTTACAAAGGGGTGGAGAGCAGTACTTC. Its translation is CASSLQRGGEQYF. V is TRBV7-9 and J is TRBJ2-7; weak D call: TRBD1 (5 bases). V was clipped by 2 bases and J by 7 bases, with 12 bases between them. Germline CDR1 is SEHNR and CDR2 is FQNEAQ (reference sequence). The CDR3 length is 13 residues.

The chain recombines TRBV6-5 with TRBJ1-2; the D is unclear. The CDR3 length is 14 residues. Trimming took off 0 bases at V and 1 base at J, with 6 bases between the two ends. Looked up from germline, CDR1 is MNHEY and CDR2 is SVGAGI. The CDR3 sequence: CASSYSKSNYGYTF. The CDR3 DNA is TGTGCCAGCAGTTACTCGAAGAGTAACTATGGCTACACCTTC.

The rearrangement uses TRBV7-2 and TRBJ1-4; no firm D call. From germline, CDR1 is SGHTA and CDR2 FQGNSA. The CDR3 consists of 14 residues. The V gene lost 2 bases and the J gene lost 4 bases, with 8 bases spanning the gap. DNA of the CDR3: TGTGCCAGCAGCTTAAGCAGCCATAATGAAAAACTGTTTTTT. Translated: CASSLSSHNEKLFF.

This chain uses TRBV7-2 with TRBJ2-1; 9 bases match TRBD2. V lost 5 bases to trimming and J lost 4 bases; unmatched junction nucleotides: 6. The CDR3 has 15 amino acids. CDR1 is SGHTA and CDR2 is FQGNSA in the germline V gene. The CDR3 nucleotides read TGTGCCAGCAGCCTTAGCGGGAGCGGATACAATGAGCAGTTCTTC. It translates to CASSLSGSGYNEQFF.

V and J are TRBV7-8 and TRBJ1-1; a weak D match, TRBD1 (5 bases). The CDR3 has 13 amino acids. Germline V gene lookup returns CDR1 SGHVS and CDR2 FQNEAQ. The V end lost 5 bases, the J end lost 1 base, and 8 bases lay between the germline ends. The CDR3 DNA is TGTGCCAGCAGCCAACAGGAGAACACTGAAGCTTTCTTT. The encoded protein is CASSQQENTEAFF. Full variable domain (rest looked up from reference TRBV7-8 and TRBJ1-1): GAGVSQSPRYKVAKRGQDVALRCDPISGHVSLFWYQQALGQGPEFLTYFQNEAQLDKSGLPSDRFFAERPEGSVSTLKIQRTQQEDSAVYLCASSQQENTEAFFGQGTRLTVV.

In this sample, this clone turned up once. Different DNA sequences within this sample yield the same CDR3. V usage is TRBV5-1 and J usage is TRBJ2-3; D is ambiguous. This CDR3 is 12 amino acids long. Trimming removed 5 bases from V and 1 base from J, with 5 bases in between. Germline values: CDR1 SGHRS, CDR2 YFSETQ. CDR3: CASSPGTDTQYF. In DNA, the CDR3 is TGCGCCAGCAGTCCCGGCACAGATACGCAGTATTTT.

V and J are TRBV7-2 and TRBJ1-2; D not certain. V gave up 0 bases and J gave up 2 bases, with 7 bases separating them. The length of the CDR3 is 14 residues. Germline lookup yields CDR1 SGHTA and CDR2 FQGNSA. The CDR3 protein is CASSLAHGNYGYTF. DNA for the CDR3: TGTGCCAGCAGCTTAGCGCACGGGAACTATGGCTACACCTTC.